The 24 T cell receptor beta chains listed next were all sequenced from one sample in a study of blood T cell repertoires in COVID-19. The protocol was immunoSEQ multiplex PCR, while the TCRdb copy is restricted to in-frame clones and leaves out a portion. In the table there are roughly 160,000 clones, roughly 80% of which are singletons. Sequences were obtained from PBMCs or T cells enriched from blood (not recorded which). These receptors originate from a woman aged 40 to 50 with acute COVID-19.

This clone has just a few counts. V usage is TRBV11-2 and J usage is TRBJ1-2; a possible D gene is TRBD1 (5 bases). There are 13 residues in the CDR3. The V gene lost 2 bases and the J gene lost 7 bases, with 11 bases spanning the gap. CDR1 SGHAT and CDR2 FQNNGV come from the germline V gene. The CDR3 DNA reads TGTGCCAGCAGCTTAAGCAGGGCAGTTGGCTACACCTTC. Its protein is CASSLSRAVGYTF.

J is TRBJ2-3 and V is TRBV10-2; D is possibly TRBD2 (6 bases). CDR1 and CDR2 (germline): WSHSY, SAAADI. The CDR3 length is 16 residues. Between the trimmed V and J ends, which lost 3 bases and 2 bases, there was a span of 15 bases. Written as DNA, the CDR3 is TGCGCCAGCAGTGACCATCGGGCTAGCGTCACAGATACGCAGTATTTT. It is translated as CASSDHRASVTDTQYF.

V and J are TRBV28 and TRBJ1-2; 8 positions agree with TRBD1. The CDR3 spans 15 residues. Germline assignment: CDR1 MDHEN and CDR2 SYDVKM. The V segment lost 5 bases and the J segment 0 bases; nucleotides outside the gene matches: 5. Here the CDR3 reads CASSPPRGPNYGYTF. The CDR3 DNA sequence: TGTGCCAGCAGTCCCCCCAGGGGGCCTAACTATGGCTACACCTTC.

The chain joins TRBV10-3 to TRBJ1-6; 9 bases fit TRBD1. This CDR3 is 15 amino acids long. Losses at the gene ends were 10 bases for V and 2 bases for J; bases not matched to a gene: 6. Germline V gene lookup returns CDR1 ENHRY and CDR2 SYGVKD. Here the CDR3 reads CATAGQGTYNSPLHF. The CDR3 coding sequence is TGTGCCACAGCGGGACAGGGCACCTATAATTCACCCCTCCACTTT.

The chain uses TRBV4-1 and TRBJ2-1, with a possible D match to TRBD2 (7 bases). V lost 6 bases to trimming and J lost 3 bases, with 15 bases between them. CDR3 length equals 15 residues. Per germline, CDR1 MGHRA and CDR2 YSYEKL. The CDR3 nucleotides are TGCGCCAGCAGAAGGGGGGGAGAGATCTACAATGAGCAGTTCTTC. The encoded protein is CASRRGGEIYNEQFF.

This clone turned up a few times. The genes are TRBV7-8 and TRBJ2-3; TRBD2 matches at 10 bases. The CDR3 runs 16 residues. J lost 5 bases, V lost 5 bases, and 10 bases had no gene match. Germline V gene lookup returns CDR1 SGHVS and CDR2 FQNEAQ. CDR3 nucleotides: TGTGCCAGCAGCCAAGGAGCGGGAGGGCCGGTAGATACGCAGTATTTT. It translates to CASSQGAGGPVDTQYF.

This chain uses TRBV5-4 with TRBJ1-1; 10 nucleotides align to TRBD1. The CDR3 runs to 18 residues. The germline V gene encodes CDR1 SGHNT and CDR2 YYREEE (reference sequence). V dropped 4 bases and J dropped 1; count of bases not matched to a gene: 13. CDR3 coding DNA: TGTGCCAGCAGCCCAGGACTTGGGGACAGGGGAGAGAACACTGAAGCTTTCTTT. The encoded protein is CASSPGLGDRGENTEAFF. Based on the CDR3 plus reference TRBV5-4 and TRBJ1-1, the full variable domain is ETGVTQSPTHLIKTRGQQVTLRCSSQSGHNTVSWYQQALGQGPQFIFQYYREEENGRGNFPPRFSGLQFPNYSSELNVNALELDDSALYLCASSPGLGDRGENTEAFFGQGTRLTVV.

V gene TRBV5-4 combines with J gene TRBJ2-1, with TRBD2 identical over 14 bases. Germline V gene data show CDR1 as SGHNT and CDR2 as YYREEE (reference sequence). The V gene end was trimmed by 4 bases and the J gene end by 8 bases; junction bases not matched to a gene: 5. The CDR3 spans 15 residues. The CDR3 reads CASSVGTSGSYEQFF. Written as DNA, the CDR3 is TGTGCCAGCAGCGTAGGGACTAGCGGGAGTTATGAGCAGTTCTTC. Drawing the rest from reference TRBV5-4 and TRBJ2-1, the complete variable domain is ETGVTQSPTHLIKTRGQQVTLRCSSQSGHNTVSWYQQALGQGPQFIFQYYREEENGRGNFPPRFSGLQFPNYSSELNVNALELDDSALYLCASSVGTSGSYEQFFGPGTRLTVL.

A few counts support this clone. This chain links TRBV3-1 (or the pseudogene TRBV3-2) with TRBJ2-7; 7 bases fit TRBD2. Germline V lookup: CDR1 LGHDT, CDR2 YNNKEL (reference sequence). This CDR3 has 15 residues. V lost 4 bases to trimming and J lost 2 bases; unmatched junction nucleotides: 8. CDR3 sequence reads: CASSPSSGGTYEQYF. The CDR3 DNA reads TGTGCCAGCAGCCCCTCTAGCGGAGGTACCTACGAGCAGTACTTC.

The chain carries TRBV2 and TRBJ1-1, with D hard to call. The length of the CDR3 is 13 residues. Per germline, CDR1 SNHLY and CDR2 FYNNEI. Trimming removed 6 bases from V and 0 bases from J, with 8 bases in between. CDR3 residues: CASRAEMNTEAFF. In DNA, the CDR3 is TGTGCCAGCAGAGCCGAGATGAACACTGAAGCTTTCTTT.

The chain uses TRBV6-5 and TRBJ2-7; possibly TRBD2 for D (6 bases). CDR1 MNHEY and CDR2 SVGAGI come from the germline V gene. V was trimmed by 10 bases and J by 9 bases, leaving 16 bases between them. This CDR3 region has 11 residues. Here the CDR3 DNA reads TGTGCCATTGGGAGGAACAATGGGCAGTACTTC. Amino acid sequence: CAIGRNNGQYF.

V gene TRBV12-5 combines with J gene TRBJ2-7, with TRBD2 identical over 12 bases. In germline, CDR1 is LGHNT, CDR2 FRNRAP. The CDR3 consists of 22 residues. Germline trimming cut 1 base from V and 0 bases from J; bases unmatched to any gene: 19. CDR3 sequence: CASGLARLGLAGGPRSSYEQYF. In DNA form, the CDR3 reads TGTGCTAGTGGTTTGGCCCGCCTCGGTCTAGCGGGAGGGCCGAGGAGCTCCTACGAGCAGTACTTC.

The rearrangement uses TRBV3-1 (or the pseudogene TRBV3-2) and TRBJ2-3; 8 bases map to TRBD2. Germline CDR1 LGHDT, CDR2 YNNKEL (reference sequence). CDR3 length: 16 amino acids. V lost 5 bases to trimming and J lost 0 bases; unmatched junction nucleotides: 7. The CDR3 DNA reads as TGTGCCAGCAGCTACGGCCCTAGCGGGAGCACAGATACGCAGTATTTT. Protein product: CASSYGPSGSTDTQYF.

To note about this clone: With a much larger clone just one base away, this may be a read error. The chain links TRBV4-1 to TRBJ2-1; TRBD1 aligns across 8 bases. Germline V gene data show CDR1 as MGHRA and CDR2 as YSYEKL. The CDR3 loop spans 16 amino acids. CDR3 sequence reads: CASGQSSQGAIDEQFF. The CDR3 DNA is TGCGCCAGCGGCCAATCGAGTCAGGGGGCAATAGATGAGCAGTTCTTC.

This chain connects TRBV19 to TRBJ2-3; D may be TRBD1 (6 bases). Germline CDR1 LNHDA, CDR2 SQIVND (reference sequence). CDR3 length: 16 amino acids. V gave up 3 bases and J gave up 3 bases, with 16 bases separating them. DNA of the CDR3: TGTGCCAGTAGTATGTGGTCAGGGGCTAGAACAGATACGCAGTATTTT. Protein sequence: CASSMWSGARTDTQYF.

V is TRBV2 and J is TRBJ2-7, with D perhaps matching TRBD1 (6 bases). In germline, CDR1 is SNHLY, CDR2 FYNNEI. Trimming shortened V by 2 bases and J by 5 bases, and 10 bases separated the two germline ends. The length of the CDR3 is 13 residues. CDR3 sequence (DNA): TGTGCCAGCAGTGAAACAGGGACGGACGAGCAGTACGTC. This translates into CASSETGTDEQYV.

Here the CDR3 DNA reads TGTGCCAGCCAGGCGGACTCACACACAGATACGCAGTATTTT. It yields the protein CASQADSHTDTQYF. The chain couples TRBV6-4 to TRBJ2-3, with D possibly being TRBD2 (5 bases). V lost 8 bases and J 2 bases, leaving 14 bases between the germline ends. CDR3 length: 14 amino acids. The germline V gene encodes CDR1 MRHNA and CDR2 SNTAGT.

The chain couples TRBV29-1 to TRBJ2-7, with 8 bases lining up with TRBD1. This CDR3 has 14 residues. Germline CDR1 reads SQVTM; CDR2 reads ANQGSEA. Losses at the gene ends were 7 bases for V and 0 bases for J; bases not matched to a gene: 8. The chain's CDR3 is CSARTGWDSYEQYF. CDR3 coding DNA: TGCAGCGCCCGGACAGGGTGGGACTCCTACGAGCAGTACTTC.

The CDR3 region has the DNA TGTGCCAGTAGTCTGCCCGGGATATCCTACAATGAGCAGTTCTTC. Encoded protein: CASSLPGISYNEQFF. The chain couples TRBV19 to TRBJ2-1; possible D gene TRBD2, 5 bases. Per the germline V gene, CDR1 is LNHDA and CDR2 is SQIVND (reference sequence). V was clipped by 5 bases and J by 1 base, with 12 bases between them. The CDR3 has 15 residues.

V and J are TRBV10-3 and TRBJ2-1; a possible D gene is TRBD2 (7 bases). Germline values: CDR1 ENHRY, CDR2 SYGVKD. This CDR3 contains 16 residues. V lost 3 bases and J 1 base, leaving 13 bases between the germline ends. This CDR3 is CAISESRGASYNEQFF. The DNA of the CDR3 is TGTGCCATCAGTGAATCCCGGGGGGCATCCTACAATGAGCAGTTCTTC.

J is TRBJ1-3 and V is TRBV5-1, with D unresolved. The CDR3 is 14 amino acids. V shed 7 bases and J shed 0 bases, with 11 bases lying between them. Germline values: CDR1 SGHRS, CDR2 YFSETQ. CDR3 amino acids: CASSEADSGNTIYF. CDR3 in DNA: TGCGCCAGCTCGGAGGCTGACTCTGGAAACACCATATATTTT.

This clone was seen a handful of times. The gene calls are TRBV7-3 and TRBJ2-1, with a possible D match to TRBD2 (6 bases). Trimming stripped 2 bases from V and 5 bases from J, with 7 bases between. Germline CDR1 reads SGHTA; CDR2 reads FQGTGA. This CDR3 region has 13 residues. CDR3 coding DNA: TGTGCCAGCAGCTTAGCGGGGAACAATGAGCAGTTCTTC. It yields the protein CASSLAGNNEQFF.

This clone was detected once. CDR3 residues: CASSLAEKAFF. The CDR3, as DNA: TGTGCCAGCAGTTTAGCCGAGAAAGCTTTCTTT. The chain couples TRBV12-3 or TRBV12-4 to TRBJ1-1; the D is unclear. This CDR3 contains 11 residues. Trimming left V 0 bases short and J 9 bases short, with 5 bases between.

This chain connects TRBV11-2 to TRBJ2-7, with 10 nucleotides matching TRBD2. Looked up from germline, CDR1 is SGHAT and CDR2 is FQNNGV. CDR3 length equals 15 residues. J gave up 2 bases and V 1 base, and 2 bases lay outside the gene matches. Written as DNA, the CDR3 is TGTGCCAGCAGCTTAGGACTAGCGGGCACCTACGAGCAGTACTTC. Its translation: CASSLGLAGTYEQYF.